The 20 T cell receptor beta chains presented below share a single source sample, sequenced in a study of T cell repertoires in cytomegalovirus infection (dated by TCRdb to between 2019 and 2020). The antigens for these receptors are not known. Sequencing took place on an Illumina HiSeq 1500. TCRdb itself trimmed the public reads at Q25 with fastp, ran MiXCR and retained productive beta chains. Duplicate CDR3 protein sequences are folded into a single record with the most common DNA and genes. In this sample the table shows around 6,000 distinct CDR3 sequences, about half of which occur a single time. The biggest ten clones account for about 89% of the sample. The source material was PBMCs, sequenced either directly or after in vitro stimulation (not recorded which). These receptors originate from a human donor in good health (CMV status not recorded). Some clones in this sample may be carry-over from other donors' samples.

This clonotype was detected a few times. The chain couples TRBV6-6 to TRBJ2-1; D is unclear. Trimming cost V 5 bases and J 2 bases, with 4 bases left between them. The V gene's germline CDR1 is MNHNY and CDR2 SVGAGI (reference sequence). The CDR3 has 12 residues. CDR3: CASSRPYNEQFF. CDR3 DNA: TGTGCCAGCAGTCGACCCTACAATGAGCAGTTCTTC.

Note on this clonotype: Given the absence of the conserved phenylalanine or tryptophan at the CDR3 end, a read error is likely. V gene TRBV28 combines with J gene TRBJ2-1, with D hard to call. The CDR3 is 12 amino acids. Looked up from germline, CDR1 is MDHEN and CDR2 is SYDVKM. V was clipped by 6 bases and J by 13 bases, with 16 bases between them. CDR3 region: CASSPVSNYQFC. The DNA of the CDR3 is TGTGCCAGCAGCCCAGTGTCCAATTATCAGTTCTGC.

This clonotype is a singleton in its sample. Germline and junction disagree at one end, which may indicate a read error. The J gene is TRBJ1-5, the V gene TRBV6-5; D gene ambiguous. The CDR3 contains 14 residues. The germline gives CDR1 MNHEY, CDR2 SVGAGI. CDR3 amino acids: CASSMGQKNPPPLF. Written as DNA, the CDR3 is TGTGCCAGCAGCATGGGCCAGAAGAATCCGCCCCCGCTTTTT.

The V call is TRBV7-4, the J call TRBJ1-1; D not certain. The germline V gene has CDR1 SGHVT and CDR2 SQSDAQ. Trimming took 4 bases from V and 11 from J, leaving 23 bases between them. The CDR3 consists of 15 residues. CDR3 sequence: CASSSESDTRLWAFF. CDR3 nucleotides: TGTGCCAGCAGCTCGGAGTCAGACACGAGATTGTGGGCTTTCTTT.

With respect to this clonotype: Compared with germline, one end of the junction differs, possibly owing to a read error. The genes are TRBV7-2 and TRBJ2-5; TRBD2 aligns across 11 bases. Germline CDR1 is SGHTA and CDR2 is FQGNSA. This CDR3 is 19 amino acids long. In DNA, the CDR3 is TGTGCCATCAGCTTAAGAGGAGCTAGCGGGAGGCCTGAAGGGGAGCCCCAGTACTTC. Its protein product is CAISLRGASGRPEGEPQYF.

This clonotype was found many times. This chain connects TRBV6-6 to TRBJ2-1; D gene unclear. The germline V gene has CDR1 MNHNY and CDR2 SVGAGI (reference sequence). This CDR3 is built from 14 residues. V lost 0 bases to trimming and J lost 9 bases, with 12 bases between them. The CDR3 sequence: CASSYSKDRSEQFF. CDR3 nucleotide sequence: TGTGCCAGCAGTTACTCGAAAGATCGTAGTGAGCAGTTCTTC.

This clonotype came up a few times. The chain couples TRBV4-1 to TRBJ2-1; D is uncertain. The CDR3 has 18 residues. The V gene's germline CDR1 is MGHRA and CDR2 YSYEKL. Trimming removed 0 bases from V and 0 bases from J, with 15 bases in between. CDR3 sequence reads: CASSQDDPPGASYNEQFF. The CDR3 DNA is TGCGCCAGCAGCCAAGATGATCCCCCAGGAGCCTCCTACAATGAGCAGTTCTTC.

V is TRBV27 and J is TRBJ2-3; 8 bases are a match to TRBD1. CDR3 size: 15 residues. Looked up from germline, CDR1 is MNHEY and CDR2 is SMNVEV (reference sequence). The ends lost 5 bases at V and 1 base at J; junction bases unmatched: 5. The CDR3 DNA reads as TGTGCCAGCAGTCCCAGGGGGCCGGGCACAGATACGCAGTATTTT. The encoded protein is CASSPRGPGTDTQYF.

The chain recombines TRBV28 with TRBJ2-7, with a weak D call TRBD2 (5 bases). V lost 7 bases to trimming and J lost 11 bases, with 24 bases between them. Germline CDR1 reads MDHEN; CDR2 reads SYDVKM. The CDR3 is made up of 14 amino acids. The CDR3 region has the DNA TGTGCCAGCACTCCCACCCAACTAGACGACGATAAGTACTTC. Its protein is CASTPTQLDDDKYF.

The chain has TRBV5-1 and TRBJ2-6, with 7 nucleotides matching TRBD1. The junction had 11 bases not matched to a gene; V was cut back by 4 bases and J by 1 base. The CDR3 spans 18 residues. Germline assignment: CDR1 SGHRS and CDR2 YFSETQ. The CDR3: CASSKTGTYLSGANVLTF. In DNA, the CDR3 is TGCGCCAGCAGCAAGACAGGGACCTACCTTTCTGGGGCCAACGTCCTGACTTTC. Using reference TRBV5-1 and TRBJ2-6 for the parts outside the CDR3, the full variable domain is KAGVTQTPRYLIKTRGQQVTLSCSPISGHRSVSWYQQTPGQGLQFLFEYFSETQRNKGNFPGRFSGRQFSNSRSEMNVSTLELGDSALYLCASSKTGTYLSGANVLTFGAGSRLTVL.

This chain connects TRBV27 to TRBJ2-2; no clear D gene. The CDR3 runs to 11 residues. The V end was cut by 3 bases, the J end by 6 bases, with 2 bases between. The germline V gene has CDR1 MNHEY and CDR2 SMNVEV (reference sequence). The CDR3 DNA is TGTGCCAGCAGTTTTGCCGGGGAGCTGTTTTTT. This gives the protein CASSFAGELFF.

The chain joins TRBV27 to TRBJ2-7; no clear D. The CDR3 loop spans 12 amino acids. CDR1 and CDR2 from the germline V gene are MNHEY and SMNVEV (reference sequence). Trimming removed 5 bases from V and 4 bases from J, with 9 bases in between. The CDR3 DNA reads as TGTGCCAGCAGTAATAGCCCGTACGAGCAGTACTTC. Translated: CASSNSPYEQYF.

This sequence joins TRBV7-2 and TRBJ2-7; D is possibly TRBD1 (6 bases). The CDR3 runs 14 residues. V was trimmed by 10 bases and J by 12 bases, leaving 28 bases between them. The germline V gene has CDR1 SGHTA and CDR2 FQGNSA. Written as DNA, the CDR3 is TGTGCCATCTGCTGGGACACCCCTGGCGACGAGACGTACTTC. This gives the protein CAICWDTPGDETYF.

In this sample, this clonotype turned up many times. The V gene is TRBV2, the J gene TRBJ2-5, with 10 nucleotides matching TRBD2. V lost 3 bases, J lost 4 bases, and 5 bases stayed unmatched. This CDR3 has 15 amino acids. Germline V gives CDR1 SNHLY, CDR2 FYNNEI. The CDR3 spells CASSEVASGGETQYF. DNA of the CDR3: TGTGCCAGCAGTGAGGTCGCTAGCGGGGGAGAGACCCAGTACTTC.

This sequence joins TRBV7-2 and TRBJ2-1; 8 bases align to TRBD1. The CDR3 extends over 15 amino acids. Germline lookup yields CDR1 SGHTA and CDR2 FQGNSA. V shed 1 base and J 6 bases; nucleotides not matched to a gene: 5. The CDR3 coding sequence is TGTGCCAGCAGCTTAGTCAGGGGGCCCTTCAATGAGCAGTTCTTC. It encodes CASSLVRGPFNEQFF.

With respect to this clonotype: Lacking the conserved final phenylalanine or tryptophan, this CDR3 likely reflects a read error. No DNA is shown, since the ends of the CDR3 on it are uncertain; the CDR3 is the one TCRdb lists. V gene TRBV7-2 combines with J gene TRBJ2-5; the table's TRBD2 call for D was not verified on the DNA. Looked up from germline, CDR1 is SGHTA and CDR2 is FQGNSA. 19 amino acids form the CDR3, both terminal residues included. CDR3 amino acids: CAISLRGARGRPEVETPYL.

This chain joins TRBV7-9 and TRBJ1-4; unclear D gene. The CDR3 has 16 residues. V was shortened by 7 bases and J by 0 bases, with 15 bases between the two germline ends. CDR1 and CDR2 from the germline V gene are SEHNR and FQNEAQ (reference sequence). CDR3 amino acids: CASTWDLSATNEKLFF. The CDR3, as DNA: TGTGCCAGCACCTGGGATCTTTCTGCAACTAATGAAAAACTGTTTTTT.

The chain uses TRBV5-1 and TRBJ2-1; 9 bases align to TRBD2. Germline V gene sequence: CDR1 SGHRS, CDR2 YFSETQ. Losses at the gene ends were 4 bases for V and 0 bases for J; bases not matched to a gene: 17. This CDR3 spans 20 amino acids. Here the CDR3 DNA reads TGCGCCAGCAGCCTCACCGTCGATAATATAGCGGGAGCCTCCTACAATGAGCAGTTCTTC. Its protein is CASSLTVDNIAGASYNEQFF. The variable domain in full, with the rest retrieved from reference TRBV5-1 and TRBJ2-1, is KAGVTQTPRYLIKTRGQQVTLSCSPISGHRSVSWYQQTPGQGLQFLFEYFSETQRNKGNFPGRFSGRQFSNSRSEMNVSTLELGDSALYLCASSLTVDNIAGASYNEQFFGPGTRLTVL.

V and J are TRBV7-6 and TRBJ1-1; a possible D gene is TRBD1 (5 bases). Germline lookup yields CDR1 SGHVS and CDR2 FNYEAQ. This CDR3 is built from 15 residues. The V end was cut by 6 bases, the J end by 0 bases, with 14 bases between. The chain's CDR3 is CASRSRESLNTEAFF. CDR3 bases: TGTGCCAGCAGATCCAGGGAATCGCTGAACACTGAAGCTTTCTTT.

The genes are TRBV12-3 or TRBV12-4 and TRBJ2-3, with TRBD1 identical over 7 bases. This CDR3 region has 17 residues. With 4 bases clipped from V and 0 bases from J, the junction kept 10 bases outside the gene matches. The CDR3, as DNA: TGTGCCAGCAGTTCCCACAGACAGGGTTCTAGCACAGATACGCAGTATTTT. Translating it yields CASSSHRQGSSTDTQYF.